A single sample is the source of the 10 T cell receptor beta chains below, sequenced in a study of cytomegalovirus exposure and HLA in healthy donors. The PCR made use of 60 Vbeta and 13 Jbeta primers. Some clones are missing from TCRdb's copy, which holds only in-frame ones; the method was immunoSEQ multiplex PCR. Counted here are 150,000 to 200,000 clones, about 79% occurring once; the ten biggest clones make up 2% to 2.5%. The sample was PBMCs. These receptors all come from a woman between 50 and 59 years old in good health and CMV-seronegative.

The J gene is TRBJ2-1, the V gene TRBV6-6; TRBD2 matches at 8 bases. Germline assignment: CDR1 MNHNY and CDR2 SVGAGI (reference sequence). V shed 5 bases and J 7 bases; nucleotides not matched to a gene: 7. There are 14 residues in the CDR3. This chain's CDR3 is CASSMAGGRNEQFF. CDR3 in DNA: TGTGCCAGCAGTATGGCGGGAGGTAGAAATGAGCAGTTCTTC.

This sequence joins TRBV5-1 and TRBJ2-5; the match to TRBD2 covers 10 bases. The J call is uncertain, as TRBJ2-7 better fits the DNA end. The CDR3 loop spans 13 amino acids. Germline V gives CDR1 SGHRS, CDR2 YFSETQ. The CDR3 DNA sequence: TGCGCCAGCAGCCGACTAGCGGGTGACGAGCAGTACTTC. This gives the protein CASSRLAGDEQYF.

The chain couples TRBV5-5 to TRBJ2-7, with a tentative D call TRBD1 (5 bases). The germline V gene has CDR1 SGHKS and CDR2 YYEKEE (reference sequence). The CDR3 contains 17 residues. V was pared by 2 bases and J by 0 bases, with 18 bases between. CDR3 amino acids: CASSLTATRQSSYEQYF. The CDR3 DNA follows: TGTGCCAGCAGCTTAACGGCAACCCGACAGAGCTCCTACGAGCAGTACTTC.

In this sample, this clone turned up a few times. In nucleotides, the CDR3 is TGTGCCAGCGACAGGGTTAACGATCAGCCCCAGCATTTT. It is translated as CASDRVNDQPQHF. The chain employs TRBV2 and TRBJ1-5, with TRBD1 matching 7 bases. The J segment lost 5 bases and the V segment lost 8 bases, leaving 6 bases of the junction unmatched. This CDR3 is 13 amino acids long. Germline CDR1 is SNHLY and CDR2 is FYNNEI.

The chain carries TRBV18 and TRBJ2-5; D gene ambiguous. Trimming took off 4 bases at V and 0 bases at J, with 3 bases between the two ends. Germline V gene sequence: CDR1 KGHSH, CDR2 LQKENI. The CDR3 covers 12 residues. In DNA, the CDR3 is TGTGCCAGCTCACGTAACCAAGAGACCCAGTACTTC. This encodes CASSRNQETQYF.

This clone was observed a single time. CDR3 sequence reads: CASSVLQGARAFF. CDR3 DNA sequence: TGTGCCAGCAGCGTACTACAGGGAGCGCGCGCTTTCTTT. The chain combines TRBV7-2 with TRBJ1-1; a weak D match, TRBD1 (6 bases). V was shortened by 5 bases and J by 11 bases, with 18 bases between the two germline ends. CDR1 and CDR2 (germline): SGHTA, FQGNSA. The length of the CDR3 is 13 residues.

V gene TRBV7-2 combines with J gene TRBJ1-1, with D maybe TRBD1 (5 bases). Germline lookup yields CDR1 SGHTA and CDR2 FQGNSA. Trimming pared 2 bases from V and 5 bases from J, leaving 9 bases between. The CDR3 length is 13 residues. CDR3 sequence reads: CASSLQGRTEAFF. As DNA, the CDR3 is TGTGCCAGCAGCTTACAGGGTAGAACTGAAGCTTTCTTT.

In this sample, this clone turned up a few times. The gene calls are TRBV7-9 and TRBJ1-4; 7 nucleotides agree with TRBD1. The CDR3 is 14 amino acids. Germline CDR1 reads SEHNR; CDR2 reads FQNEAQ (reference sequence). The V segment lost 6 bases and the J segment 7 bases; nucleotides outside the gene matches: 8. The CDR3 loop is CASSPQGVVEKLFF. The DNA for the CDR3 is TGTGCCAGCAGTCCTCAGGGGGTGGTTGAAAAACTGTTTTTT. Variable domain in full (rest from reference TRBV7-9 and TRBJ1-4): DTGVSQNPRHKITKRGQNVTFRCDPISEHNRLYWYRQTLGQGPEFLTYFQNEAQLEKSRLLSDRFSAERPKGSFSTLEIQRTEQGDSAMYLCASSPQGVVEKLFFGSGTQLSVL.

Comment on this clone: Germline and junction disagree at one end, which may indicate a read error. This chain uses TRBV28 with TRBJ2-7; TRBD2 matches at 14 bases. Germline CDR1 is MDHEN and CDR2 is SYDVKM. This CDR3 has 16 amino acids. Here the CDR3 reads CASSPAGTSGSLNPVF. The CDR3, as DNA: TGTGCCAGCAGTCCCGCCGGGACTAGCGGGAGCCTAAACCCGGTCTTC.

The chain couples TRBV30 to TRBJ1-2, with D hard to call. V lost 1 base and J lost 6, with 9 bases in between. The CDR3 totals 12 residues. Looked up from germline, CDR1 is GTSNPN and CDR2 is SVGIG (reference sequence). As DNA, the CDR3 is TGTGCCTGGAGTGCCAAGAGTGATGGCTACACCTTC. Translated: CAWSAKSDGYTF.